The 3 T cell receptor beta chains in this list originate from one sample, sequenced in a study of blood T cell repertoires in COVID-19. This table comes from immunoSEQ multiplex PCR, and its TCRdb copy is limited to in-frame clones, with some not included. The profile shows under 150,000 clones, approximately 91% of them singletons. The sequenced material came from peripheral blood. The receptors were gathered from a human donor in a cohort sampled during active COVID-19.

The chain links TRBV28 to TRBJ1-5; TRBD1 matches at 9 bases. The germline V gene encodes CDR1 MDHEN and CDR2 SYDVKM. V trimming: 8 bases; J trimming: 2 bases; junction bases outside the gene matches: 1. The length of the CDR3 is 13 residues. CDR3 coding DNA: TGTGCCAGCCGGACAGGGGGCAATCAGCCCCAGCATTTT. This encodes CASRTGGNQPQHF.

The rearrangement links TRBV20-1 to TRBJ1-1, with a tentative D call TRBD1 (6 bases). Trimming took 5 bases from V and 7 from J, leaving 11 bases between them. Germline V lookup: CDR1 DFQATT, CDR2 SNEGSKA (reference sequence). The CDR3 sequence is 11 residues long. The DNA of the CDR3 is TGCAGTGCTTTGACAGGTATTGAAGCTTTCTTT. Its translation is CSALTGIEAFF.

This clone was found a few times. This chain links TRBV7-9 with TRBJ2-7; a weak D match, TRBD1 (5 bases). Germline CDR1 is SEHNR and CDR2 is FQNEAQ (reference sequence). Trimming stripped 0 bases from V and 3 bases from J, with 6 bases between. The CDR3 spans 13 residues. The CDR3 reads CASSLADSYEQYF. The CDR3 DNA reads TGTGCCAGCAGCTTAGCCGACAGCTACGAGCAGTACTTC.